A single sample is the source of the 2 T cell receptor beta chains below, sequenced in a study of shared clonotypes between healthy human individuals. TCRdb keeps only in-frame clones here, not all; method: immunoSEQ multiplex PCR. The table shows about 980,000 clones, with 76% occurring only once. The sample comprised memory CD4+ T cells sorted from blood. Subset of the sample: CD45RA-negative fraction. Every receptor here comes from a man aged 18 to 29 in good health.

This rearrangement joins TRBV5-4 to TRBJ2-5; TRBD2 matches 9 bases. The CDR3 runs 15 residues. Germline CDR1 is SGHNT and CDR2 is YYREEE (reference sequence). The V and J ends lost 4 bases and 1 base, in that order; junction bases with no gene match: 5. This CDR3 reads CASSEKAGGQETQYF. As DNA, the CDR3 is TGTGCCAGCAGCGAGAAAGCGGGGGGCCAAGAGACCCAGTACTTC.

The rearrangement joins TRBV15 to TRBJ2-3, with 12 bases that match TRBD2. The CDR3 covers 16 residues. V lost 0 bases, J lost 4 bases, and 2 bases stayed unmatched. Germline V gives CDR1 LNHNV, CDR2 YYDKDF (reference sequence). The CDR3 DNA reads TGTGCCACCAGCAGAGATCCTAGCGGGAGGGCAGATACGCAGTATTTT. Its translation is CATSRDPSGRADTQYF.